Given below is one T cell receptor beta chain in context. As yet, its antigen is unknown. The source of the sample is a study of T cells after posttransplantation cyclophosphamide. This related bone marrow graft donor gave peripheral blood on the day of marrow donation. CDR1 and CDR2 (germline): LNHDA, SQIVND (reference sequence). V lost 2 bases to trimming and J lost 6 bases, with 7 bases between them. This CDR3 region has 13 residues. Profiling relied on immunoSEQ multiplex PCR, and the TCRdb table lists in-frame clones only, not all of them. This sample has about 52,000 clones, with around 94% found just once. Study-level points and caveats: Blood and skin or GI T cell repertoires showed limited TRB overlap. Recipient CMV seropositivity and CMV reactivation strongly tracked TRB clonality.

This TCR was sampled from a woman aged 25 to 45 in good health and a related stem cell transplant donor. Material: PBMCs. The chain links TRBV19 to TRBJ2-2; D call uncertain. The CDR3 nucleotides are TGTGCCAGTAGTATACAGTACGCCGGGGAGCTGTTTTTT. Translating gives CASSIQYAGELFF.